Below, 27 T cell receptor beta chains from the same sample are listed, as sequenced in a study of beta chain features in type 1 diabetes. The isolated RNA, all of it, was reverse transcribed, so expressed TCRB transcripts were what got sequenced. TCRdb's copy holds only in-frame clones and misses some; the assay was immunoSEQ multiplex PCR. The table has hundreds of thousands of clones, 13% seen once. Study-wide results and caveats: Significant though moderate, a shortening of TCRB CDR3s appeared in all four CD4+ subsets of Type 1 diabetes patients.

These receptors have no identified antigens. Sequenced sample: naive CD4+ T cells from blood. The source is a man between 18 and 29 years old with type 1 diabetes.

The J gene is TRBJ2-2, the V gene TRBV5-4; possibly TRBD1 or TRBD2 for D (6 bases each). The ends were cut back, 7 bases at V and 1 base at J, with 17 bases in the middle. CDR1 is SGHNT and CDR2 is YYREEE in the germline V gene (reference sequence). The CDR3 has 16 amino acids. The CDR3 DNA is TGTGCCAGCTCCACGAATCGGGGGCGGAACACCGGGGAGCTGTTTTTT. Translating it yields CASSTNRGRNTGELFF.

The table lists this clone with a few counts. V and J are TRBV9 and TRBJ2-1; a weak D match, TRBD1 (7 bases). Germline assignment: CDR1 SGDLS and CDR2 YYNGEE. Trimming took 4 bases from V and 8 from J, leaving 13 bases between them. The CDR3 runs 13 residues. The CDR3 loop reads CASSIQGGDEQFF. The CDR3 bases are TGTGCCAGCAGCATCCAGGGGGGCGATGAGCAGTTCTTC. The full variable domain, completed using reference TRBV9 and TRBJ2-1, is DSGVTQTPKHLITATGQRVTLRCSPRSGDLSVYWYQQSLDQGLQFLIQYYNGEERAKGNILERFSAQQFPDLHSELNLSSLELGDSALYFCASSIQGGDEQFFGPGTRLTVL.

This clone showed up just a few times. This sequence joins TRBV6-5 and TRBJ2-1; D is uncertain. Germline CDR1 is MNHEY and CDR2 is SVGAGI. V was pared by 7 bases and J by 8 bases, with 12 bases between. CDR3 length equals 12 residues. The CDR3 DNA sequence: TGTGCCAGCACCCAAGGCGGCCATGAGCAGTTCTTC. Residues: CASTQGGHEQFF.

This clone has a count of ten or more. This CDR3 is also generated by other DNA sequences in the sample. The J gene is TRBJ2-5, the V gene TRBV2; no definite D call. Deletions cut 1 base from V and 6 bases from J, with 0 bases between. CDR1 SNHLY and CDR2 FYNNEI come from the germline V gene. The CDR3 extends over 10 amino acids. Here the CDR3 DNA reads TGTGCCAGCAGTGAAGAGACCCAGTACTTC. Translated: CASSEETQYF.

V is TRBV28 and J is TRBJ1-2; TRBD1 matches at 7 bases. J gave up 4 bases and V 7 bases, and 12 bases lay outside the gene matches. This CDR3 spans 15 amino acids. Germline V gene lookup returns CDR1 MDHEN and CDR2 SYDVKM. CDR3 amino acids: CASTTSGQIVYGYTF. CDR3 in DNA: TGTGCCAGCACCACTTCGGGACAGATTGTCTATGGCTACACCTTC.

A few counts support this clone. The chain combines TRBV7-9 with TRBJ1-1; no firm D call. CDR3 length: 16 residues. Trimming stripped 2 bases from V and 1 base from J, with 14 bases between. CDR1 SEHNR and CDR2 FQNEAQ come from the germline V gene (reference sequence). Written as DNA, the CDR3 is TGTGCCAGCAGCTTAAGGTCAGTCACACCGAACACTGAAGCTTTCTTT. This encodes CASSLRSVTPNTEAFF.

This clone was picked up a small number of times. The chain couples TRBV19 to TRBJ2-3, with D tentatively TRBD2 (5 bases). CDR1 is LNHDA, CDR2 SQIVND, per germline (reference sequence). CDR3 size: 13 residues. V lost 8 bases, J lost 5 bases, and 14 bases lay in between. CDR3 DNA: TGTGCCAGTGGGCGGACTCTACAAGATACGCAGTATTTT. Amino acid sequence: CASGRTLQDTQYF.

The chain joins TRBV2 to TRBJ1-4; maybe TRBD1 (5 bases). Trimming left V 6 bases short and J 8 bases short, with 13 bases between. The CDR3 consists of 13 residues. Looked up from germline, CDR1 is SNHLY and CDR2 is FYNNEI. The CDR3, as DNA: TGTGCCAGCAGAGGGGCGAGGGACGAAAAACTGTTTTTT. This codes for CASRGARDEKLFF. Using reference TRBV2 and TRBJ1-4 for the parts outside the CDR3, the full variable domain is EPEVTQTPSHQVTQMGQEVILRCVPISNHLYFYWYRQILGQKVEFLVSFYNNEISEKSEIFDDQFSVERPDGSNFTLKIRSTKLEDSAMYFCASRGARDEKLFFGSGTQLSVL.

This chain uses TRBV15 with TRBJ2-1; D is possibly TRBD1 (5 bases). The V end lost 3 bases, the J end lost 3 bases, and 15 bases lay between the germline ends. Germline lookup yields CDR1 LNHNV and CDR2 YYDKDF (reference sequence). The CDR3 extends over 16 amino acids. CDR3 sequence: CATSSASWGSYNEQFF. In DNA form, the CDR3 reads TGTGCCACCAGCAGCGCGAGTTGGGGCAGCTACAATGAGCAGTTCTTC.

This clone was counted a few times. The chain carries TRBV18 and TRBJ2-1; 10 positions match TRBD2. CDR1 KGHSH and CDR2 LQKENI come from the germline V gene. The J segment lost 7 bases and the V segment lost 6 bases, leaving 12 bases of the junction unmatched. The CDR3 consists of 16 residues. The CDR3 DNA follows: TGTGCCAGCTCCGCACGCAGCGGGGGGGCCGGGAATGAGCAGTTCTTC. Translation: CASSARSGGAGNEQFF.

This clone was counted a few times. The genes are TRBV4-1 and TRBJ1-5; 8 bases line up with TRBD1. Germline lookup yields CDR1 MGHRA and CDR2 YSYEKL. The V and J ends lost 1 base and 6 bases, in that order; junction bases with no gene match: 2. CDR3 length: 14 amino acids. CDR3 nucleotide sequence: TGCGCCAGCAGCCAAGGGACAGGGTCTCAGCCCCAGCATTTT. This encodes CASSQGTGSQPQHF.

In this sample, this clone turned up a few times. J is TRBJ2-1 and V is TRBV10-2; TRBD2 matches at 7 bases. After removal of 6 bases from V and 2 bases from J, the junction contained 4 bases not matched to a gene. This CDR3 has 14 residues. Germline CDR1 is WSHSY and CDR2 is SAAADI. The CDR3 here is CASRGGVTYNEQFF. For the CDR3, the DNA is TGCGCCAGCAGGGGAGGGGTGACCTACAATGAGCAGTTCTTC.

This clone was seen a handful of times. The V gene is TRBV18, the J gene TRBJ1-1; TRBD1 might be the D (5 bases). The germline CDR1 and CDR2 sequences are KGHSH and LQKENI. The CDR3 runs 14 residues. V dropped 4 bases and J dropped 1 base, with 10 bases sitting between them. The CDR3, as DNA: TGTGCCAGCTCACGCGACAGCCCGAACACTGAAGCTTTCTTT. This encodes CASSRDSPNTEAFF. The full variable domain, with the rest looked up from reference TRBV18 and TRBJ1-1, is NAGVMQNPRHLVRRRGQEARLRCSPMKGHSHVYWYRQLPEEGLKFMVYLQKENIIDESGMPKERFSAEFPKEGPSILRIQQVVRGDSAAYFCASSRDSPNTEAFFGQGTRLTVV.

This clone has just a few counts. The CDR3 protein is CAWTTPGNTIYF. The CDR3 DNA follows: TGTGCCTGGACCACCCCTGGAAACACCATATATTTT. This chain links TRBV30 with TRBJ1-3, with D unresolved. This CDR3 spans 12 amino acids. V lost 4 bases, J lost 2 bases, and 6 bases lay in between. The germline V gene encodes CDR1 GTSNPN and CDR2 SVGIG (reference sequence). Full variable domain (remainder filled in from reference TRBV30 and TRBJ1-3): SQTIHQWPATLVQPVGSPLSLECTVEGTSNPNLYWYRQAAGRGLQLLFYSVGIGQISSEVPQNLSASRPQDRQFILSSKKLLLSDSGFYLCAWTTPGNTIYFGEGSWLTVV.

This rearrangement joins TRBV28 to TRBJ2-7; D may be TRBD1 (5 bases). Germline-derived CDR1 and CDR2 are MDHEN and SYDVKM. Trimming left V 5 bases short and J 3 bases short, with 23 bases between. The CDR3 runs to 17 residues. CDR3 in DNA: TGTGCCAGCAGTAAAGGGGCCCTGCCCACCATTCGCTACGAGCAGTACTTC. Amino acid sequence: CASSKGALPTIRYEQYF.

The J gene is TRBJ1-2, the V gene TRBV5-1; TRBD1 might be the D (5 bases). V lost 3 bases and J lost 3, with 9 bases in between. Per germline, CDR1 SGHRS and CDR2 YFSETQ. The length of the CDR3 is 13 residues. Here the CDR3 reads CASSSMTDYGYTF. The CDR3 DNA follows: TGCGCCAGCAGCTCCATGACAGACTATGGCTACACCTTC.

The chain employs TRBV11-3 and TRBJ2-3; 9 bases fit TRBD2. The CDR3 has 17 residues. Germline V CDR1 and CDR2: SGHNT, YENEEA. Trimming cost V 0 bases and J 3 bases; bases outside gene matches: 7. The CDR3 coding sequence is TGTGCCAGCAGCTTAGATACGCTAGCGGGACGAACAGATACGCAGTATTTT. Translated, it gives CASSLDTLAGRTDTQYF.

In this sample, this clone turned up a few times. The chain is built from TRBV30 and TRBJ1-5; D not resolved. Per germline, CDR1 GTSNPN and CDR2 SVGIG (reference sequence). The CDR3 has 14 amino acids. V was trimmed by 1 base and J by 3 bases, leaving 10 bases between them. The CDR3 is CAWSETVFNQPQHF. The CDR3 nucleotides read TGTGCCTGGAGTGAGACCGTCTTCAATCAGCCCCAGCATTTT.

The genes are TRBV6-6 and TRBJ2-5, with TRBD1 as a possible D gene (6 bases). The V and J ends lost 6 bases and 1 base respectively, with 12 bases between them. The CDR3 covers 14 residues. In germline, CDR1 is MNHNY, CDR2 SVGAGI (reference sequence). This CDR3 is CASSRTTGQETQYF. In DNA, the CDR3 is TGTGCCAGCAGCCGCACGACAGGCCAAGAGACCCAGTACTTC.

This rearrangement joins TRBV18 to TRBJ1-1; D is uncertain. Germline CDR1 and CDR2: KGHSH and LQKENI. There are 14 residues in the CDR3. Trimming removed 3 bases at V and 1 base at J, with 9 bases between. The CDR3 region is CASSPLERNTEAFF. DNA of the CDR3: TGTGCCAGCTCACCCTTAGAGAGGAACACTGAAGCTTTCTTT.

Written as DNA, the CDR3 is TGTGCCTGGAGTCGACTAGCGGAGACCCAGTACTTC. This gives the protein CAWSRLAETQYF. The genes are TRBV30 and TRBJ2-5, with TRBD2 identical over 8 bases. This CDR3 contains 12 residues. Trimming cost V 2 bases and J 5 bases; bases outside gene matches: 1. The germline V gene encodes CDR1 GTSNPN and CDR2 SVGIG (reference sequence).

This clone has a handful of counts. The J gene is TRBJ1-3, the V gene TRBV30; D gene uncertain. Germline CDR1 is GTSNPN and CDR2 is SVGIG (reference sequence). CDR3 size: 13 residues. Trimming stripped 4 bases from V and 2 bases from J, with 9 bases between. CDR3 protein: CAWISVTGNTIYF. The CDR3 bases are TGTGCCTGGATATCGGTGACTGGAAACACCATATATTTT.

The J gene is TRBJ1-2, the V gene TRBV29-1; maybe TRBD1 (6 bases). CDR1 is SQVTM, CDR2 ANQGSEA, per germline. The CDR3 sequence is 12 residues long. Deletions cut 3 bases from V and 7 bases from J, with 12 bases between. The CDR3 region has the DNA TGCAGCGTTGAGGGGGCGGCCGGTGGCTACACCTTC. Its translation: CSVEGAAGGYTF. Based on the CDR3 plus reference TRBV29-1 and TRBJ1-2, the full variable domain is SAVISQKPSRDICQRGTSLTIQCQVDSQVTMMFWYRQQPGQSLTLIATANQGSEATYESGFVIDKFPISRPNLTFSTLTVSNMSPEDSSIYLCSVEGAAGGYTFGSGTRLTVV.

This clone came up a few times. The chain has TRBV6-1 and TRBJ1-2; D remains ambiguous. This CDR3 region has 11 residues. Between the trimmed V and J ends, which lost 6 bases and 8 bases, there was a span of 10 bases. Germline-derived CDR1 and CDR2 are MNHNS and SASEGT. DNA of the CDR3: TGTGCCAGCAGCTACACGGAAGGCTACACCTTC. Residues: CASSYTEGYTF.

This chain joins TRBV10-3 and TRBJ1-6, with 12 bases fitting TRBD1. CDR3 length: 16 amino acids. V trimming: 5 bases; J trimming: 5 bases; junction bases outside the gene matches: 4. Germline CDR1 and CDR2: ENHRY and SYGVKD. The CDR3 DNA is TGTGCCATCAGTATCGGGACAGGGGGCGATAATTCACCCCTCCACTTT. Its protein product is CAISIGTGGDNSPLHF.

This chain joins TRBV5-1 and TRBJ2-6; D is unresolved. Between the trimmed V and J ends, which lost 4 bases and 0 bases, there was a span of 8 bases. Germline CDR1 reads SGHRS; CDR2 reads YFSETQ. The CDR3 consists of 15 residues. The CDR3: CASSPGGSGANVLTF. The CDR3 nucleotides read TGCGCCAGCAGCCCCGGTGGCTCTGGGGCCAACGTCCTGACTTTC.

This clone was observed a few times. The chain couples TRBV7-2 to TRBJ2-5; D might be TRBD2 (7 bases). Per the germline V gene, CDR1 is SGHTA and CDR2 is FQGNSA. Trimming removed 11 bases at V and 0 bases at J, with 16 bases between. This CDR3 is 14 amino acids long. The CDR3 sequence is CAAGAGAYQETQYF. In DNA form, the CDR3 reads TGTGCCGCCGGGGCGGGGGCTTACCAAGAGACCCAGTACTTC. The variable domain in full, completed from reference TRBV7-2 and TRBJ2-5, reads GAGVSQSPSNKVTEKGKDVELRCDPISGHTALYWYRQSLGQGLEFLIYFQGNSAPDKSGLPSDRFSAERTGGSVSTLTIQRTQQEDSAVYLCAAGAGAYQETQYFGPGTRLLVL.